These T cell receptor beta chains were read from a single sample in a study of T cell repertoires in cytomegalovirus infection. For these receptors, no antigen is known. TCRdb processed the reads anew with MiXCR; each CDR3 protein has one entry. The sample contains a few hundred thousand distinct CDR3 sequences, approximately 25% of which appear only once. The sample was cultured PBMCs, taken from culture after CMV antigen stimulation. These receptors came from a human donor in good health (CMV status not recorded). Some clones in this sample may be carry-over from other donors' samples. Each CDR3 is given with its conserved first and last residue.

CDR3 protein	V gene	J gene	CDR3 length
CATSDPGTILAEQFF	TRBV24-1	TRBJ2-1	15
CASSTGPRETQYF	TRBV19	TRBJ2-5	13
CASSLPGSNTEAFF	TRBV11-2	TRBJ1-1	14
CASSFMGWPQETQYF	TRBV7-2	TRBJ2-5	15
CASSLLGTTNEKLFF	TRBV7-9	TRBJ1-4	15
CASSGDRRNEKLFF	TRBV11-3	TRBJ1-4	14
CASSLGPTPWGTEAFF	TRBV7-9	TRBJ1-1	16
CASSPWTGGHLGDTEAFF	TRBV12-3/TRBV12-4	TRBJ1-1	18
CASSLPEGRETQYF	TRBV7-2	TRBJ2-5	14
CASSHASRTATETQYF	TRBV4-1	TRBJ2-5	16